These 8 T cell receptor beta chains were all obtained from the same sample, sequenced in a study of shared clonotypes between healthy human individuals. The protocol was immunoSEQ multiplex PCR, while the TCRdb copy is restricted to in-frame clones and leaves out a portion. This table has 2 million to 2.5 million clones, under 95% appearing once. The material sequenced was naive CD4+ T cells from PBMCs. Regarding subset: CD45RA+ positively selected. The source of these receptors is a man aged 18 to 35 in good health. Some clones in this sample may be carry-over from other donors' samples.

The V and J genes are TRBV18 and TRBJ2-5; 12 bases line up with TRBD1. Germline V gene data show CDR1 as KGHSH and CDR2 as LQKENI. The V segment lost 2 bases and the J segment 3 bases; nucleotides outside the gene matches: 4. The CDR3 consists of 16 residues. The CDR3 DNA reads TGTGCCAGCTCACCATCCGGGACAGGGGGCAAAGAGACCCAGTACTTC. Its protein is CASSPSGTGGKETQYF.

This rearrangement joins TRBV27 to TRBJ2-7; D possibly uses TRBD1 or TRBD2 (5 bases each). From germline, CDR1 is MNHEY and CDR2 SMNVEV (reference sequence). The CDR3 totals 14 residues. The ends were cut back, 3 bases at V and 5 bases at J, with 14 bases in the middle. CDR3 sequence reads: CASSFVRGLDEQYF. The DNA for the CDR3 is TGTGCCAGCAGTTTCGTGAGGGGCCTGGACGAGCAGTACTTC.

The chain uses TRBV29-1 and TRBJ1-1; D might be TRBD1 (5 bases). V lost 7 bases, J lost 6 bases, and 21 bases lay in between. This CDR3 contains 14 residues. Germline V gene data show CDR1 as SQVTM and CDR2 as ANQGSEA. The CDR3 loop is CSAEGLPVLAEAFF. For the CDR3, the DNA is TGCAGCGCGGAGGGACTCCCCGTTTTGGCTGAAGCTTTCTTT.

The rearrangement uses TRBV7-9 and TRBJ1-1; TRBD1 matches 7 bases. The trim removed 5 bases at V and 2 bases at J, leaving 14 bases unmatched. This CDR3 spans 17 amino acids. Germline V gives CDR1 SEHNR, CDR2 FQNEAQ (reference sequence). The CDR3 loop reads CASSRTRTTGYNTEAFF. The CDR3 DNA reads TGTGCCAGCAGCCGGACTCGAACGACAGGGTACAACACTGAAGCTTTCTTT. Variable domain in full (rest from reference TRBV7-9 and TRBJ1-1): DTGVSQNPRHKITKRGQNVTFRCDPISEHNRLYWYRQTLGQGPEFLTYFQNEAQLEKSRLLSDRFSAERPKGSFSTLEIQRTEQGDSAMYLCASSRTRTTGYNTEAFFGQGTRLTVV.

The CDR3 sequence: CASTPGGDRLYEQYF. CDR3 coding DNA: TGTGCCAGCACCCCAGGAGGGGACCGACTATACGAGCAGTACTTC. V gene TRBV28 combines with J gene TRBJ2-7; a weak D match, TRBD2 (6 bases). Germline loops: CDR1 MDHEN, CDR2 SYDVKM. V shed 7 bases and J shed 4 bases, with 20 bases lying between them. CDR3 length equals 15 residues.

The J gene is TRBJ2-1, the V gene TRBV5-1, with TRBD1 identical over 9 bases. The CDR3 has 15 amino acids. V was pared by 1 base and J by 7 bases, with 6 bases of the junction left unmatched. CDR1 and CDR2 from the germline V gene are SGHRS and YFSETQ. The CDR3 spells CASSLLLQGANEQFF. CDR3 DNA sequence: TGCGCCAGCAGCTTGTTACTACAGGGGGCAAATGAGCAGTTCTTC.

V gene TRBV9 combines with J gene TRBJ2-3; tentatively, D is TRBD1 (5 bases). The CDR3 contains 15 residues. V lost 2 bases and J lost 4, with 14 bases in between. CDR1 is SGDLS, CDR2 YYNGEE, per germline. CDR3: CASSVGPTLADTQYF. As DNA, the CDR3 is TGTGCCAGCAGCGTGGGGCCCACACTCGCAGATACGCAGTATTTT.

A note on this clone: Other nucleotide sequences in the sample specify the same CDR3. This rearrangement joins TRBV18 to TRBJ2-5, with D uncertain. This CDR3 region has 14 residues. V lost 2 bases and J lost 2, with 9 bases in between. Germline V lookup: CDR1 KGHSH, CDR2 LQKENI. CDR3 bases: TGTGCCAGCTCACCAGATCGAGCACAAGAGACCCAGTACTTC. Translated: CASSPDRAQETQYF.